This TCR beta chain was recorded in a study of cytomegalovirus exposure and HLA in healthy donors. Study results and caveats: In an earlier analysis, productive rearrangement rates for most beta V segments clustered near 90% or 30%.

13 Jbeta primers and 60 Vbeta primers were used for the PCR. Profiled with immunoSEQ multiplex PCR; TCRdb holds only in-frame clones, not every one. Here the sample spans around 150,000 clones, roughly 80% being singletons. A word on this clone: Its antigen is currently unknown.

V lost 3 bases to trimming and J lost 7 bases; unmatched junction nucleotides: 6. CDR1 LNHDA and CDR2 SQIVND come from the germline V gene (reference sequence). The CDR3 extends over 16 amino acids. This clonotype originated in a man aged 25 to 45 in good health and CMV-seropositive. The chain combines TRBV19 with TRBJ2-1; 13 bases agree with TRBD2. The source material was PBMCs. The CDR3: CASSIWGLAGKNEQFF. The CDR3 nucleotides are TGTGCCAGTAGTATTTGGGGACTAGCGGGGAAGAATGAGCAGTTCTTC.